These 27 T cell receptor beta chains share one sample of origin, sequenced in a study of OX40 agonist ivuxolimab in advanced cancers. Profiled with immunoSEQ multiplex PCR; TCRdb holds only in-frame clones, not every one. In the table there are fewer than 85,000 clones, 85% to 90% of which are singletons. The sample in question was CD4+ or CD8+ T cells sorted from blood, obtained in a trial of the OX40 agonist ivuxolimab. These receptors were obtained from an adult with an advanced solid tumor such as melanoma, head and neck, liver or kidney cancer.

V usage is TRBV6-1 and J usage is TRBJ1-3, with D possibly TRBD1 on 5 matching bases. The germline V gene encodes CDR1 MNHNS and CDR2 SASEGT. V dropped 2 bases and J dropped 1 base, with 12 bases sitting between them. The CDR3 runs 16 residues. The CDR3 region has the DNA TGTGCCAGCAGTGAAATGAAGGGGCGTTCTGGAAACACCATATATTTT. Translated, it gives CASSEMKGRSGNTIYF.

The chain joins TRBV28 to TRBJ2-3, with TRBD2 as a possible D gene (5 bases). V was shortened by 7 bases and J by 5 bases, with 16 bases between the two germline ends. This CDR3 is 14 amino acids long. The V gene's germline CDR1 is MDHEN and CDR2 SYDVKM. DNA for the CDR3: TGTGCCAGCAAAAGCCAGCGGCAGGAAGATACGCAGTATTTT. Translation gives CASKSQRQEDTQYF.

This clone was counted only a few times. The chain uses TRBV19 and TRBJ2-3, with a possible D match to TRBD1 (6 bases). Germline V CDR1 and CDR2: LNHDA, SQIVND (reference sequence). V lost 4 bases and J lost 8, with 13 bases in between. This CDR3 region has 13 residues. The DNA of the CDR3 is TGTGCCAGTAGTACTCGGGACAACCTTACGCAGTATTTT. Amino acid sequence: CASSTRDNLTQYF.

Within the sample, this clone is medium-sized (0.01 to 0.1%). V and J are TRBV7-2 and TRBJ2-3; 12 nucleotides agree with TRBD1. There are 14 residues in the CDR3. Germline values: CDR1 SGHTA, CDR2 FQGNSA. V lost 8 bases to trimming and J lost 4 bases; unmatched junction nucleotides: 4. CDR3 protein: CASGGTGGADTQYF. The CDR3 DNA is TGTGCCAGCGGCGGGACAGGGGGCGCAGATACGCAGTATTTT.

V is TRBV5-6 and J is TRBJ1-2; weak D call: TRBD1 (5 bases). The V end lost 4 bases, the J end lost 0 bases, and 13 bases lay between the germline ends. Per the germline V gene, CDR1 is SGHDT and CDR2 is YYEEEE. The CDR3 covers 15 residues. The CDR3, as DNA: TGTGCCAGCAGCCGACAGCAAACTACTAACTATGGCTACACCTTC. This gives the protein CASSRQQTTNYGYTF. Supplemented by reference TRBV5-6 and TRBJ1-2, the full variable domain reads DAGVTQSPTHLIKTRGQQVTLRCSPKSGHDTVSWYQQALGQGPQFIFQYYEEEERQRGNFPDRFSGHQFPNYSSELNVNALLLGDSALYLCASSRQQTTNYGYTFGSGTRLTVV.

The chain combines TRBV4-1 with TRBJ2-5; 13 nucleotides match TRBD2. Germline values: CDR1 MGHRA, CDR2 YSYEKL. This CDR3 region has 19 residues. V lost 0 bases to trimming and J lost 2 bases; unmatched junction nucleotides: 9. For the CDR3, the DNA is TGCGCCAGCAGCCAAGATCACCGGACTAGCGGGGGTCTTCAAGAGACCCAGTACTTC. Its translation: CASSQDHRTSGGLQETQYF.

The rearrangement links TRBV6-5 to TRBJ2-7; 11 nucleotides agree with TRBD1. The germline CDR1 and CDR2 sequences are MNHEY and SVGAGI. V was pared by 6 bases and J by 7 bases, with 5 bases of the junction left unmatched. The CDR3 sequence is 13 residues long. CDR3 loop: CASRPGTGGEQYF. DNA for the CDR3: TGTGCCAGCAGACCCGGGACAGGGGGTGAGCAGTACTTC.

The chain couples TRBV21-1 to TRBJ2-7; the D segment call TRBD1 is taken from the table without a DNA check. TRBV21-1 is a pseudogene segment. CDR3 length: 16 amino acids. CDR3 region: CASSTPSWQGAVEQYF. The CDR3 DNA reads TGTGCCAGCAGCACCCCTTCGTGGCAGGGGGCGGTCGAGCAGTACTTC.

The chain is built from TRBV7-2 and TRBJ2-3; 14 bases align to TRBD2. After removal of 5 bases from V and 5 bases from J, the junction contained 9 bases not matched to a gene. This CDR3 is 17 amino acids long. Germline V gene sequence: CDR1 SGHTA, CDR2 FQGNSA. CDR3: CASSARRGLAGGDTQYF. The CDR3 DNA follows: TGTGCCAGCAGCGCGAGAAGAGGACTAGCGGGAGGAGATACGCAGTATTTT.

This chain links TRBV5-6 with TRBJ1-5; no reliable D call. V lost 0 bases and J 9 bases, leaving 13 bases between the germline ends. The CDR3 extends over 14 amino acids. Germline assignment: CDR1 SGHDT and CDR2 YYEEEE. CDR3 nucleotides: TGTGCCAGCAGCTTGGGATCGGGTTTTGGGCCCCAGCATTTT. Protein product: CASSLGSGFGPQHF.

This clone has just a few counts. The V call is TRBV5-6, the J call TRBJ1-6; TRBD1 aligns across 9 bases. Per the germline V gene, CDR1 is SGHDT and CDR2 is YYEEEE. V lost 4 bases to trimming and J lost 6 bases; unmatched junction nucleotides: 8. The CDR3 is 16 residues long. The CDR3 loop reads CASSRQGVTFNSPLHF. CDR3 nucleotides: TGTGCCAGCAGCCGACAGGGGGTAACCTTTAATTCACCCCTCCACTTT. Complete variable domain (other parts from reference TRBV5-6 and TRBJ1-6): DAGVTQSPTHLIKTRGQQVTLRCSPKSGHDTVSWYQQALGQGPQFIFQYYEEEERQRGNFPDRFSGHQFPNYSSELNVNALLLGDSALYLCASSRQGVTFNSPLHFGNGTRLTVT.

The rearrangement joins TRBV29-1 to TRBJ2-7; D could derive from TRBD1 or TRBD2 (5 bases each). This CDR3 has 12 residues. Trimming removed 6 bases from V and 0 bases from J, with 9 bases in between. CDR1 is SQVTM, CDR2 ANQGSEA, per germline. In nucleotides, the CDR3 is TGCAGCGTGGGGGAGAGCTCCTACGAGCAGTACTTC. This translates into CSVGESSYEQYF.

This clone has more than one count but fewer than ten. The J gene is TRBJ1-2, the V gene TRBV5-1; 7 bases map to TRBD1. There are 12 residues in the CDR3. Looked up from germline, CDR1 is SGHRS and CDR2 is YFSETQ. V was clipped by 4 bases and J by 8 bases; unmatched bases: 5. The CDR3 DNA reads TGCGCCAGCAGCCTCGACAGGGACGGCTACACCTTC. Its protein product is CASSLDRDGYTF.

The CDR3: CASSLWGRGTDTQYF. Written as DNA, the CDR3 is TGTGCCAGCAGTTTATGGGGTAGGGGCACAGATACGCAGTATTTT. The rearrangement links TRBV28 to TRBJ2-3, with D hard to call. Trimming left V 0 bases short and J 1 base short, with 8 bases between. Germline-derived CDR1 and CDR2 are MDHEN and SYDVKM. This CDR3 comprises 15 residues.

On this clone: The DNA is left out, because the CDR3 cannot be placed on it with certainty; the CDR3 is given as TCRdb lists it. The CDR3 reads CRVGPGQGAGGANVLTF. The chain joins TRBV29-1 to TRBJ2-6; the table names TRBD1, a call not compared with the DNA. Germline assignment: CDR1 SQVTM and CDR2 ANQGSEA. The CDR3 totals 17 residues, both ends included.

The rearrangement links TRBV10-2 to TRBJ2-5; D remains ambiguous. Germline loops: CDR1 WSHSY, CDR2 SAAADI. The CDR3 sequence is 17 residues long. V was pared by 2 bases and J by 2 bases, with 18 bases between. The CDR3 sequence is CASSESERGGLQETQYF. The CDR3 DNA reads TGCGCCAGCAGTGAGAGCGAGCGTGGTGGCCTTCAAGAGACCCAGTACTTC.

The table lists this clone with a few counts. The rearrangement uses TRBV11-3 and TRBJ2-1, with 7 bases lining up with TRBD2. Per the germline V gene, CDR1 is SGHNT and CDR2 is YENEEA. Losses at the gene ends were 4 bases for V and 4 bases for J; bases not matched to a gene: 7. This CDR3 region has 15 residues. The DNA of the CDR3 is TGTGCCAGCAGCTCCACTGGCGGGGGATACAATGAGCAGTTCTTC. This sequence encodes CASSSTGGGYNEQFF.

This CDR3 is CASSFSGGAHEQFF. In DNA form, the CDR3 reads TGCGCCAGCAGCTTCAGCGGGGGGGCGCATGAGCAGTTCTTC. The chain couples TRBV5-1 to TRBJ2-1, with TRBD2 matching 10 bases. The CDR3 has 14 amino acids. Per germline, CDR1 SGHRS and CDR2 YFSETQ. V lost 2 bases to trimming and J lost 8 bases; unmatched junction nucleotides: 4.

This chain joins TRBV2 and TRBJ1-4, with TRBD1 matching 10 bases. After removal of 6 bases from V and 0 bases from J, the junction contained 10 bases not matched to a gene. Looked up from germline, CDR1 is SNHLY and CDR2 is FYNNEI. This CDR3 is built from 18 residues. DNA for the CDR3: TGTGCCAGCAGCACTCGGGACAGGGGTTACACAACTAATGAAAAACTGTTTTTT. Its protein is CASSTRDRGYTTNEKLFF. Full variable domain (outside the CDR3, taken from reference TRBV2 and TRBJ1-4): EPEVTQTPSHQVTQMGQEVILRCVPISNHLYFYWYRQILGQKVEFLVSFYNNEISEKSEIFDDQFSVERPDGSNFTLKIRSTKLEDSAMYFCASSTRDRGYTTNEKLFFGSGTQLSVL.

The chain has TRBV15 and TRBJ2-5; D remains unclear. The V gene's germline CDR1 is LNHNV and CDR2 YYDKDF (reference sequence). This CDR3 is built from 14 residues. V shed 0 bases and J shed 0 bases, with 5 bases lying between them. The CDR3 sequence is CATSRDKYQETQYF. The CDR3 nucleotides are TGTGCCACCAGCAGAGATAAGTACCAAGAGACCCAGTACTTC.

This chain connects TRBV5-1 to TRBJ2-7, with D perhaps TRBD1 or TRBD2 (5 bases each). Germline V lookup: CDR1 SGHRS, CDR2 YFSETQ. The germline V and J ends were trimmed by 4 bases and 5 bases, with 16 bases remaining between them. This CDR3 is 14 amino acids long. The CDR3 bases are TGCGCCAGCAGCCCCGGACAACGAGGGAACGAGCAGTACTTC. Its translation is CASSPGQRGNEQYF.

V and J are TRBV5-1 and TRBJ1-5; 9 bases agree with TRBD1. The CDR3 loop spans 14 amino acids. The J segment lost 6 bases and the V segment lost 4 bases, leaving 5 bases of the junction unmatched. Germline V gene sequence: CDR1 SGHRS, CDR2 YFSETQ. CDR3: CASSPGTGRQPQHF. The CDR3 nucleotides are TGCGCCAGCAGCCCCGGGACAGGGCGTCAGCCCCAGCATTTT.

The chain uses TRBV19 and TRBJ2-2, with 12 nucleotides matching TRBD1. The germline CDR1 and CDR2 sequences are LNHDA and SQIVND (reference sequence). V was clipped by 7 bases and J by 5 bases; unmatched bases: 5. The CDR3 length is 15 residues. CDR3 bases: TGTGCCAGTAAAAGGGGACAGGGGGCGACCGGGGAGCTGTTTTTT. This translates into CASKRGQGATGELFF.

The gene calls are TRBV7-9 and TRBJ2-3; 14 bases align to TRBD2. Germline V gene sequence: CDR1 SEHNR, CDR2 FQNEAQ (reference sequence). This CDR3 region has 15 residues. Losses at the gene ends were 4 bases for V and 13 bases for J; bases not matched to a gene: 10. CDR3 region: CASSWGTSGGLEKYF. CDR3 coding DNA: TGTGCCAGCAGCTGGGGGACTAGCGGGGGCCTCGAAAAGTATTTT.

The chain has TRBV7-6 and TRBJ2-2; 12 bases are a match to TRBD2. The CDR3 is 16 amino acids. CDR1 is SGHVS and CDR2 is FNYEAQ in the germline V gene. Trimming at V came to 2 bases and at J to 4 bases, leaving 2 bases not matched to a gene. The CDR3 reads CASSLLAGGPTGELFF. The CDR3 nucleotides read TGTGCCAGCAGCTTACTAGCGGGGGGGCCCACCGGGGAGCTGTTTTTT.

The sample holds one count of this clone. The CDR3 region is CASSLAMDEQYF. CDR3 nucleotide sequence: TGCGCCAGCAGCTTGGCCATGGACGAGCAGTACTTC. The rearrangement uses TRBV5-1 and TRBJ2-7; D not certain. The CDR3 has 12 amino acids. Between the trimmed V and J ends, which lost 0 bases and 5 bases, there was a span of 6 bases. CDR1 and CDR2 from the germline V gene are SGHRS and YFSETQ. Using reference TRBV5-1 and TRBJ2-7 for the parts outside the CDR3, the full variable domain is KAGVTQTPRYLIKTRGQQVTLSCSPISGHRSVSWYQQTPGQGLQFLFEYFSETQRNKGNFPGRFSGRQFSNSRSEMNVSTLELGDSALYLCASSLAMDEQYFGPGTRLTVT.

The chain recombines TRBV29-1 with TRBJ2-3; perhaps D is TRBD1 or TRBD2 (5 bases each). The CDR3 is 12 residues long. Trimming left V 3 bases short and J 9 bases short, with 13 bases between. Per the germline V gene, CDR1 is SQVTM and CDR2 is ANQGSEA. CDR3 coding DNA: TGCAGCGTTGAGACGCAGAGGGACACGCAGTATTTT. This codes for CSVETQRDTQYF.